These 12 T cell receptor beta chains came from one sample sequenced in a study of post-analysis software for immune sequencing data. General observations from the study: Among several TRBV segments more frequent in patients than controls were TRBV5-6, TRBV5-1 and TRBV20-1.

Their target antigens are unknown. cDNA libraries of TCR beta carried unique molecular identifiers. TCRdb processed the PCR reads anew with MiXCR; each CDR3 protein has one entry. The data show hundreds of thousands of distinct CDR3 sequences, with 55% to 70% seen just once and approximately 10% held by the top ten. What was sequenced was blood. The source is a girl aged 2 to 9 with multiple sclerosis.

This sequence joins TRBV3-1 and TRBJ2-7, with 13 bases aligning to TRBD2. The CDR3 consists of 15 residues. V was pared by 0 bases and J by 6 bases, with 2 bases of the junction left unmatched. Germline-derived CDR1 and CDR2 are LGHDT and YNNKEL (reference sequence). As DNA, the CDR3 is TGTGCCAGCAGCCAAGAGGGACTAGCGGGAACCGAGCAGTACTTC. This codes for CASSQEGLAGTEQYF.

V is TRBV20-1 and J is TRBJ1-1; D is possibly TRBD1 (5 bases). The V gene lost 3 bases and the J gene lost 5 bases, with 10 bases spanning the gap. The CDR3 runs 12 residues. Germline lookup yields CDR1 DFQATT and CDR2 SNEGSKA (reference sequence). In nucleotides, the CDR3 is TGCAGTGCTAGTAGGGCAGGGACTGAAGCTTTCTTT. Translated: CSASRAGTEAFF.

This clonotype was seen a handful of times. This CDR3 reads CACLPGTVNTEAFF. DNA for the CDR3: TGTGCCTGTCTCCCCGGGACGGTGAACACTGAAGCTTTCTTT. The rearrangement links TRBV30 to TRBJ1-1, with a weak D call TRBD1 (5 bases). The CDR3 length is 14 residues. The germline CDR1 and CDR2 sequences are GTSNPN and SVGIG (reference sequence). Trimming took off 6 bases at V and 0 bases at J, with 14 bases between the two ends.

Notes on this clonotype: The junction departs from the called germline gene at one end, perhaps through a read error. The rearrangement links TRBV6-4 to TRBJ2-1; TRBD2 might be the D (6 bases). The CDR3 extends over 16 amino acids. Germline CDR1 MRHNA, CDR2 SNTAGT. CDR3 loop: CVSSDASESSYNEQFF. CDR3 DNA sequence: TGTGTCAGCAGTGACGCTAGCGAGAGCTCCTACAATGAGCAGTTCTTC.

J is TRBJ2-1 and V is TRBV5-1, with 8 bases matching TRBD1. Germline CDR1 SGHRS, CDR2 YFSETQ. This CDR3 has 18 amino acids. With V trimmed by 2 bases and J by 1 base, 11 bases remained unmatched. The CDR3, as DNA: TGCGCCAGCAGCTTTCGACTTGGGCAGGGGGCGTCCTACAATGAGCAGTTCTTC. Protein: CASSFRLGQGASYNEQFF.

In its sample, this clonotype was seen a few times. The V call is TRBV5-6, the J call TRBJ2-5; 10 bases fit TRBD2. CDR3 size: 17 residues. J was trimmed by 0 bases and V by 6 bases; bases with no gene match: 11. CDR1 SGHDT and CDR2 YYEEEE come from the germline V gene. This CDR3 reads CASNGLAGEGYQETQYF. The CDR3 bases are TGTGCCAGCAATGGCCTAGCGGGAGAGGGGTACCAAGAGACCCAGTACTTC. The entire variable domain, with the rest obtained from reference TRBV5-6 and TRBJ2-5, is as follows: DAGVTQSPTHLIKTRGQQVTLRCSPKSGHDTVSWYQQALGQGPQFIFQYYEEEERQRGNFPDRFSGHQFPNYSSELNVNALLLGDSALYLCASNGLAGEGYQETQYFGPGTRLLVL.

V gene TRBV7-6 combines with J gene TRBJ2-5; 7 nucleotides align to TRBD2. Germline CDR1 reads SGHVS; CDR2 reads FNYEAQ. The CDR3 spans 17 residues. With V trimmed by 1 base and J by 0 bases, 8 bases remained unmatched. The CDR3: CASSLGGERGDQETQYF. CDR3 bases: TGTGCCAGCAGCTTAGGCGGGGAACGGGGGGACCAAGAGACCCAGTACTTC. Combining the CDR3 with reference TRBV7-6 and TRBJ2-5 gives the whole variable domain GAGVSQSPRYKVTKRGQDVALRCDPISGHVSLYWYRQALGQGPEFLTYFNYEAQQDKSGLPNDRFSAERPEGSISTLTIQRTEQRDSAMYRCASSLGGERGDQETQYFGPGTRLLVL.

This clonotype has only a few counts. The genes are TRBV20-1 and TRBJ2-1, with 11 bases identical to TRBD2. Trimming cost V 5 bases and J 10 bases; bases outside gene matches: 16. Germline V gene data show CDR1 as DFQATT and CDR2 as SNEGSKA (reference sequence). The CDR3 has 16 amino acids. The chain's CDR3 is CSAGGPWLAGGAEQFF. CDR3 nucleotides: TGCAGTGCTGGAGGGCCGTGGCTAGCGGGGGGCGCCGAGCAGTTCTTC.

This clonotype was counted only a few times. The chain is built from TRBV20-1 and TRBJ2-3; D gene ambiguous. The V end lost 0 bases, the J end lost 6 bases, and 10 bases lay between the germline ends. Per the germline V gene, CDR1 is DFQATT and CDR2 is SNEGSKA (reference sequence). The CDR3 loop spans 13 amino acids. This CDR3 is CSARDPQSDTQYF. CDR3 DNA: TGCAGTGCTAGAGATCCCCAGTCGGATACGCAGTATTTT.

V usage is TRBV3-1 and J usage is TRBJ2-1; TRBD2 agrees at 9 bases. This CDR3 comprises 15 residues. The trim removed 1 base at V and 7 bases at J, leaving 5 bases unmatched. Per germline, CDR1 LGHDT and CDR2 YNNKEL (reference sequence). DNA of the CDR3: TGTGCCAGCAGCCAAGGGCGGGGGGGTGGAAATGAGCAGTTCTTC. Its translation: CASSQGRGGGNEQFF.

The V call is TRBV20-1, the J call TRBJ1-5; no definite D call. The V end was cut by 2 bases, the J end by 2 bases, with 4 bases between. The germline gives CDR1 DFQATT, CDR2 SNEGSKA (reference sequence). This CDR3 is built from 12 residues. In DNA, the CDR3 is TGCAGTGCTAGAACCGGCAATCAGCCCCAGCATTTT. It translates to CSARTGNQPQHF.

V is TRBV15 and J is TRBJ1-5; D unclear. Germline loops: CDR1 LNHNV, CDR2 YYDKDF (reference sequence). Trimming removed 8 bases from V and 5 bases from J, with 16 bases in between. The CDR3 is made up of 14 amino acids. The CDR3 bases are TGTGCCACCGGGTCGGTGGCTAAGTATCAGCCCCAGCATTTT. Its translation: CATGSVAKYQPQHF.